The entry that follows covers one T cell receptor (beta chain) sequence. This record belongs to a study of control samples from healthy donors and cancer patients. The protocol was immunoSEQ multiplex PCR, while the TCRdb copy is restricted to in-frame clones and leaves out a portion. The sample records about 220,000 clones, around 94% being singletons. Germline values: CDR1 KGHSH, CDR2 LQKENI. This CDR3 comprises 15 residues. The junction had 5 bases not matched to a gene; V was cut back by 4 bases and J by 3 bases. This receptor was identified in a man in his forties or fifties in good health. The V gene is TRBV18, the J gene TRBJ2-7; TRBD1 matches at 11 bases. Material: blood. As DNA, the CDR3 is TGTGCCAGCTCACTTACCGGGACAGGGGGCTACGAGCAGTACGTC. Residues: CASSLTGTGGYEQYV.